What follows describes a single T cell receptor (beta chain). The data stem from a study of blood T cell repertoires in COVID-19. Here immunoSEQ multiplex PCR was the method, and the copy in TCRdb shows in-frame clones only, minus some. The data show about 84,000 clones, around three quarters seen once. The V gene's germline CDR1 is MNHEY and CDR2 SVGEGT. The length of the CDR3 is 17 residues. Unmatched junction bases numbered 7, after V lost 2 bases and J lost 2 bases. Sequenced material: peripheral blood. The source is a man aged 45-65 years with active or convalescent COVID-19. The rearrangement uses TRBV6-2 or TRBV6-3 and TRBJ1-1; 11 bases map to TRBD1. The CDR3 sequence: CASSYPRTGGRNTEAFF. The CDR3 DNA follows: TGTGCCAGCAGTTACCCTCGGACAGGGGGCCGAAACACTGAAGCTTTCTTT.